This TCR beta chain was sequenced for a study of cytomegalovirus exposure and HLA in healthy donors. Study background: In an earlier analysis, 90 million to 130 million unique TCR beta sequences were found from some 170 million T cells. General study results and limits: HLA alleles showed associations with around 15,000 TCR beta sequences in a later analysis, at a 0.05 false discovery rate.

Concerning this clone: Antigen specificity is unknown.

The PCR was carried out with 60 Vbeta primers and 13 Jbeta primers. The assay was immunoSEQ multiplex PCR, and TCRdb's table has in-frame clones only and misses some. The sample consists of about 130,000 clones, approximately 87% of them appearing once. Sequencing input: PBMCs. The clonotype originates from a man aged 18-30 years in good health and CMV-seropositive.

CDR3 coding DNA: TGTGCCACCAGTCAAGCTAGCTCTGGAAACACCATATATTTT. This translates into CATSQASSGNTIYF. The chain carries TRBV7-6 and TRBJ1-3; D is ambiguous. The length of the CDR3 is 14 residues. Germline CDR1 is SGHVS and CDR2 is FNYEAQ. V was clipped by 10 bases and J by 0 bases, with 13 bases between them.